One and the same sample provided the 16 T cell receptor beta chains below, sequenced in a study of shared clonotypes between healthy human individuals. Sequencing was performed with immunoSEQ multiplex PCR; in TCRdb, only in-frame clones are kept and a portion is missing. The table records approximately 1,000,000 clones, around 78% of them present only once. The sequencing input was memory CD4+ T cells from PBMCs. Described subset: CD45RA-negative fraction. The receptor source for this set is a man between 18 and 29 years old in good health. Some clones in this sample may be carry-over from other donors' samples.

DNA for the CDR3: TGTGCCAGCAGTTTGGGAGGGGGCGCAGGGGGCTACACCTTC. It specifies CASSLGGGAGGYTF. The chain is built from TRBV28 and TRBJ1-2; 7 positions match TRBD1. The CDR3 has 14 residues. V shed 3 bases, J shed 8 bases, and the junction held 9 bases outside the gene matches. From germline, CDR1 is MDHEN and CDR2 SYDVKM.

Worth noting for this clone: A read error is possible here, since a much larger clone lies one base away. At the DNA level, this CDR3 is encoded by other sequences in the same sample as well. This rearrangement joins TRBV7-9 to TRBJ2-5; D gene uncertain. V lost 2 bases and J lost 5, with 3 bases in between. CDR1 and CDR2 (germline): SEHNR, FQNEAQ (reference sequence). CDR3 length: 11 amino acids. The chain's CDR3 is CASSLKETQYF. The CDR3 DNA reads TGTGCCAGCAGCTTAAAGGAGACCCAGTACTTC.

This clone was observed a handful of times. The rearrangement joins TRBV6-7 to TRBJ1-1; maybe TRBD1 (5 bases). TRBV6-7 is noted as an ORF with a role that remains uncertain. This CDR3 spans 13 amino acids. V was cut by 6 bases and J by 3 bases, with 11 bases left in between. The CDR3 loop is CASRGLKDTEAFF. The CDR3 region has the DNA TGTGCCAGCAGGGGGCTAAAGGACACTGAAGCTTTCTTT.

The chain joins TRBV28 to TRBJ1-3; 8 bases fit TRBD1. CDR1 and CDR2 from the germline V gene are MDHEN and SYDVKM. CDR3 size: 17 residues. V lost 3 bases and J lost 4; bases outside the gene matches: 11. Written as DNA, the CDR3 is TGTGCCAGCAGTTTCGCGGGGACAGGCTCTTCCGGAAACACCATATATTTT. It encodes CASSFAGTGSSGNTIYF.

As concerns this clone: In the same sample, other DNA sequences code for this CDR3. The V call is TRBV2, the J call TRBJ1-5; unclear D gene. Germline lookup yields CDR1 SNHLY and CDR2 FYNNEI. V was shortened by 6 bases and J by 0 bases, with 3 bases between the two germline ends. The CDR3 spans 12 residues. CDR3: CASRTSNQPQHF. As DNA, the CDR3 is TGTGCCAGCAGGACTAGCAATCAGCCCCAGCATTTT.

CDR3 in amino acids: CASSWDRKETQYF. The CDR3 DNA follows: TGTGCCAGCAGTTGGGACAGAAAAGAGACCCAGTACTTC. The rearrangement links TRBV7-2 to TRBJ2-5; 7 bases fit TRBD1. This CDR3 comprises 13 residues. With 6 bases clipped from V and 3 bases from J, the junction kept 4 bases outside the gene matches. CDR1 SGHTA and CDR2 FQGNSA come from the germline V gene.

J is TRBJ2-1 and V is TRBV5-1, with 9 bases lining up with TRBD2. The junction had 6 bases not matched to a gene; V was cut back by 0 bases and J by 8 bases. CDR3 size: 15 residues. Per the germline V gene, CDR1 is SGHRS and CDR2 is YFSETQ. CDR3 in amino acids: CASSLAREGLDEQFF. DNA for the CDR3: TGCGCCAGCAGCTTGGCGCGGGAGGGCCTGGATGAGCAGTTCTTC.

As to this clone: Other nucleotide sequences in the sample specify the same CDR3. The chain is built from TRBV27 and TRBJ2-7; D gene uncertain. Germline CDR1 reads MNHEY; CDR2 reads SMNVEV (reference sequence). The CDR3 is 11 amino acids. V was shortened by 4 bases and J by 4 bases, with 5 bases between the two germline ends. The DNA of the CDR3 is TGTGCCAGCAGTTGGGGTTACGAGCAGTACTTC. Its translation: CASSWGYEQYF.

The V gene is TRBV19, the J gene TRBJ2-5; 13 bases fit TRBD2. Looked up from germline, CDR1 is LNHDA and CDR2 is SQIVND (reference sequence). V lost 4 bases, J lost 1 base, and 3 bases stayed unmatched. The CDR3 totals 16 residues. CDR3 residues: CASSKRTSGGQETQYF. The CDR3 DNA reads as TGTGCCAGTAGTAAACGGACTAGCGGGGGCCAAGAGACCCAGTACTTC.

This chain connects TRBV4-2 to TRBJ2-3, with TRBD1 identical over 9 bases. V was pared by 4 bases and J by 1 base, with 6 bases of the junction left unmatched. The CDR3 contains 16 residues. The germline CDR1 and CDR2 sequences are LGHNA and YNFKEQ. The CDR3 DNA reads TGTGCCAGCAGCCGGCTGGGACAGGGAGGCACAGATACGCAGTATTTT. This gives the protein CASSRLGQGGTDTQYF.

V gene TRBV2 combines with J gene TRBJ2-1; D perhaps matches TRBD2 (5 bases). Per the germline V gene, CDR1 is SNHLY and CDR2 is FYNNEI. The CDR3 has 12 residues. The germline V and J ends were trimmed by 10 bases and 4 bases, with 11 bases remaining between them. The CDR3 sequence: CATRAGYNEQFF. DNA for the CDR3: TGTGCCACCCGGGCGGGTTACAATGAGCAGTTCTTC.

The rearrangement uses TRBV18 and TRBJ2-3; D is undetermined. Germline assignment: CDR1 KGHSH and CDR2 LQKENI. There are 13 residues in the CDR3. V dropped 2 bases and J dropped 5 bases, with 8 bases sitting between them. Written as DNA, the CDR3 is TGTGCCAGCTCACCAAATTTGCGAGATACGCAGTATTTT. It translates to CASSPNLRDTQYF.

This clone showed up just a few times. The chain is built from TRBV2 and TRBJ2-3; 13 bases map to TRBD2. The V gene's germline CDR1 is SNHLY and CDR2 FYNNEI. The J segment lost 3 bases and the V segment lost 7 bases, leaving 7 bases of the junction unmatched. The CDR3 contains 16 residues. The CDR3 DNA follows: TGTGCCAGCACCGGGACTAGCGGGATAGGAACAGATACGCAGTATTTT. It specifies CASTGTSGIGTDTQYF.

The gene calls are TRBV5-1 and TRBJ2-7; a weak D match, TRBD2 (5 bases). Germline lookup yields CDR1 SGHRS and CDR2 YFSETQ. This CDR3 has 14 amino acids. With 6 bases removed from V and 3 bases from J, the gap between germline ends came to 16 bases. Here the CDR3 reads CASTVTPGSYEQYF. The CDR3 DNA reads as TGCGCCAGCACCGTGACCCCGGGAAGCTACGAGCAGTACTTC.

The sample holds a few counts of this clone. The CDR3 loop reads CASAELRGRAFF. The CDR3 region has the DNA TGTGCCAGCGCCGAACTCAGGGGGAGAGCTTTCTTT. V is TRBV28 and J is TRBJ1-1; 7 positions match TRBD1. This CDR3 region has 12 residues. Germline values: CDR1 MDHEN, CDR2 SYDVKM. J lost 10 bases, V lost 8 bases, and 10 bases had no gene match. Variable domain in full (rest from reference TRBV28 and TRBJ1-1): DVKVTQSSRYLVKRTGEKVFLECVQDMDHENMFWYRQDPGLGLRLIYFSYDVKMKEKGDIPEGYSVSREKKERFSLILESASTNQTSMYLCASAELRGRAFFGQGTRLTVV.

The rearrangement joins TRBV4-3 to TRBJ1-1; D might be TRBD1 (6 bases). Trimming cost V 0 bases and J 10 bases, with 12 bases left between them. Germline loops: CDR1 LGHNA, CDR2 YSLEER. The CDR3 is made up of 13 amino acids. The CDR3 DNA sequence: TGCGCCAGCAGCCAAGATCAGGGGTTGGTAGCTTTCTTT. This sequence encodes CASSQDQGLVAFF.